A selection of T cell receptor beta chains follows, all from one sample in a study of Tregs in tolerant kidney transplant recipients. Using immunoSEQ multiplex PCR, the repertoire was profiled, and TCRdb retains in-frame clones only, with some absent. The table records roughly 80,000 clones, approximately 90% of them present only once. This sample comprised Tregs from blood, obtained before the transplant. All receptors come from a human donor who received a combined kidney and bone marrow transplant. Each CDR3 is given with its conserved first and last residue. D genes are given only for firm matches. Not all rows give a size; the values are once, few, many and, for expanded clones, a class.

clone_size,d_call,j_call,v_call,cdr3_nt,cdr3_aa
.,.,TRBJ2-5,TRBV15,TGTGCCACCAGCAGAGATGTGGAGACCCAGTACTTC,CATSRDVETQYF
.,.,TRBJ1-4,TRBV30,TGTGCCTGGAGTGTAACCAGCCATGAAAAACTGTTTTTT,CAWSVTSHEKLFF
.,.,TRBJ2-3,TRBV4-2,TGTGCCAGCAGCCAAGATGCGGGCGGGGGCGCAGATACGCAGTATTTT,CASSQDAGGGADTQYF
.,.,TRBJ1-2,TRBV2,TGTGCCAGCAGTGAGGGGCAGAGCTATGGCTACACCTTC,CASSEGQSYGYTF
.,.,TRBJ1-5,TRBV5-1,TGCGCCAGCAGCTCACGTAATCAGCCCCAGCATTTT,CASSSRNQPQHF
.,.,TRBJ1-1,TRBV7-2,TGTGCCAGCAGCTTAGGAGGAGCCACTGAAGCTTTCTTT,CASSLGGATEAFF
.,TRBD2,TRBJ2-3,TRBV5-4,TGTGCCAGCAGCTTGGGCCAGGCGGGAGACTCAGATACGCAGTATTTT,CASSLGQAGDSDTQYF
.,TRBD1,TRBJ1-1,TRBV5-1,TGCGCCAGCAGCATCGAGGGACAGTCCACTGAAGCTTTCTTT,CASSIEGQSTEAFF
.,TRBD1,TRBJ2-7,TRBV5-1,TGCGCCAGCAGCTTGGCCCGACAGGGCTACGAGCAGTACTTC,CASSLARQGYEQYF
.,.,TRBJ2-7,TRBV11-2,TGTGCCAGCAGCTTCGGTGTCTCCTACGAGCAGTACTTC,CASSFGVSYEQYF
once,TRBD1,TRBJ1-5,TRBV27,TGTGCCAGCAGAGTAGACAGGGGCACCCGTTCAGCCAGACTTAGCAATCAGCCCCAGCATTTT,CASRVDRGTRSARLSNQPQHF
.,.,TRBJ1-1,TRBV6-1,TGTGCCAGCAGTGTCTTAAGGAACACTGAAGCTTTCTTT,CASSVLRNTEAFF
once,TRBD2,TRBJ2-1,TRBV27,TGTGCCAGCAGCCTTACGGGGGGACTCCACAATGAGCAGTTCTTC,CASSLTGGLHNEQFF
.,.,TRBJ2-2,TRBV11-3,TGTGCCAGCAGCCCCCGGAGAAACACCGGGGAGCTGTTTTTT,CASSPRRNTGELFF
.,.,TRBJ2-3,TRBV5-1,TGCGCCAGCAGCTTGGCCGTAGCGGCAAGCACAGATACGCAGTATTTT,CASSLAVAASTDTQYF
.,TRBD2,TRBJ2-3,TRBV5-1,TGCGCCAGCAGCCCAATCCCTAGCGGAGGGGCCGCAGATACGCAGTATTTT,CASSPIPSGGAADTQYF
.,TRBD1,TRBJ2-5,TRBV5-1,TGCGCCAGCAGCTTGGCGGGGACAGTGTGGGAGACCCAGTACTTC,CASSLAGTVWETQYF
once,.,TRBJ1-2,TRBV7-7,TGTGCCAGCAGCTTAGGACAGGCATTTGGCTACACCTTC,CASSLGQAFGYTF
.,.,TRBJ1-1,TRBV5-8,TGTGCCAGCAGCTCCCTGGGGGGGACTACAAAACAGGAAGCTTTCTTT,CASSSLGGTTKQEAFF
.,.,TRBJ2-1,TRBV2,TGTGCCAGCTCCATTGTTGGGAGAAGGGCCAATGAGCAGTTCTTC,CASSIVGRRANEQFF
.,.,TRBJ2-7,TRBV7-2,TGTGCCAGCAGCTCCAATAACGAGCAGTACTTC,CASSSNNEQYF
.,TRBD2,TRBJ2-5,TRBV19,TGTGCCAGTAGTGGAGGACTAGCGGGAGGGCTGGAGACCCAGTACTTC,CASSGGLAGGLETQYF
.,TRBD2,TRBJ2-2,TRBV9,TGTGCCAGCAGCCCCCGACTAGCTCCTGGTAGTAGCACCGGGGAGCTGTTTTTT,CASSPRLAPGSSTGELFF
.,.,TRBJ2-7,TRBV19,TGTGCCAGTAGTATCGGCGGGACCTACGAGCAGTACTTC,CASSIGGTYEQYF
.,.,TRBJ2-3,TRBV7-2,TGTGCCAGCAGTTCGGGTGGGAGCACGCAGTATTTT,CASSSGGSTQYF
.,TRBD1,TRBJ1-6,TRBV7-9,TGTGCCAGCAGCACCCGACAGGGTCATAATTCACCCCTCCACTTT,CASSTRQGHNSPLHF
few,TRBD1,TRBJ2-5,TRBV10-2,TGCGCCAGCAAGCCGGGACAGCAAGAGACCCAGTACTTC,CASKPGQQETQYF
.,.,TRBJ2-7,TRBV28,TGTGCCAGCAGTATATACGACGGTACCTACGAGCAGTACTTC,CASSIYDGTYEQYF
.,.,TRBJ1-1,TRBV4-2,TGTGCCAGCAGCCAGAACAGGATCAGGGCCCTGAACACTGAAGCTTTCTTT,CASSQNRIRALNTEAFF
.,.,TRBJ1-5,TRBV5-6,TGTGCCAGCAGCTTGAATGGCGGCAATCAGCCCCAGCATTTT,CASSLNGGNQPQHF
.,TRBD2,TRBJ2-5,TRBV6-1,TGTGCCAGCGTGCGGACTAGCGAGGGAGAGACCCAGTACTTC,CASVRTSEGETQYF